These 28 T cell receptor beta chains came from one sample sequenced in a study of T cell responses to AZD1222 COVID-19 vaccine. Method: immunoSEQ multiplex PCR; TCRdb's copy keeps in-frame clones and lacks some. The top ten clones hold roughly 3.5% of a sample with around 150,000 clones, approximately 90% of them seen once. This material consisted of peripheral blood, taken on day 0 of MenACWY control vaccination. These receptors all stem from an adult in good health.

The chain carries TRBV19 and TRBJ2-7; the match to TRBD1 covers 8 bases. V gave up 3 bases and J gave up 7 bases; unmatched junction bases: 5. CDR1 LNHDA and CDR2 SQIVND come from the germline V gene (reference sequence). CDR3 length: 13 residues. CDR3 nucleotide sequence: TGTGCCAGTAGTATGGCAGGGGGCAGAGAGCAGTACTTC. Protein: CASSMAGGREQYF.

This clone was counted only a few times. The CDR3 loop reads CASSLGVTDTQYF. In DNA form, the CDR3 reads TGCGCCAGCAGCCTGGGGGTCACAGATACGCAGTATTTT. This chain links TRBV4-3 with TRBJ2-3, with D perhaps being TRBD1 or TRBD2 (5 bases each). V shed 4 bases and J shed 2 bases, with 7 bases lying between them. This CDR3 region has 13 residues. CDR1 and CDR2 (germline): LGHNA, YSLEER.

V and J are TRBV6-6 and TRBJ2-7; 9 positions match TRBD2. Germline V gene lookup returns CDR1 MNHNY and CDR2 SVGAGI (reference sequence). The CDR3 contains 14 residues. With V trimmed by 4 bases and J by 3 bases, 4 bases remained unmatched. The CDR3 sequence is CASSSASGDYEQYF. The CDR3 DNA sequence: TGTGCCAGCAGTTCCGCTAGCGGGGACTACGAGCAGTACTTC.

The table lists this clone with a few counts. The CDR3 sequence is CASSLGGSMGQFF. The CDR3 DNA reads TGTGCCAGCAGCTTGGGGGGGTCCATGGGGCAGTTCTTC. This sequence joins TRBV5-4 and TRBJ2-1; D is possibly TRBD1 or TRBD2 (5 bases each). The V and J ends lost 0 bases and 12 bases respectively, with 13 bases between them. The CDR3 covers 13 residues. Germline CDR1 reads SGHNT; CDR2 reads YYREEE (reference sequence).

This rearrangement joins TRBV7-9 to TRBJ1-5; D gene ambiguous. This CDR3 has 12 residues. Trimming removed 7 bases at V and 7 bases at J, with 11 bases between. The germline V gene encodes CDR1 SEHNR and CDR2 FQNEAQ (reference sequence). The CDR3 region is CASTVGPQPQHF. In DNA form, the CDR3 reads TGTGCCAGCACCGTAGGTCCCCAGCCCCAGCATTTT.

The CDR3 bases are TGTGCCAGCAGTGAAGATGTAGGTGCACCGGCTTTCTTT. Encoded protein: CASSEDVGAPAFF. V gene TRBV2 combines with J gene TRBJ1-1; D gene uncertain. Germline CDR1 is SNHLY and CDR2 is FYNNEI. This CDR3 region has 13 residues. Trimming removed 1 base from V and 11 bases from J, with 14 bases in between.

The chain is built from TRBV11-2 and TRBJ1-2, with TRBD1 matching over 9 bases. Unmatched junction bases numbered 8, after V lost 2 bases and J lost 10 bases. The germline gives CDR1 SGHAT, CDR2 FQNNGV. This CDR3 comprises 14 residues. The CDR3: CASSLLQGAGDYTF. The DNA of the CDR3 is TGTGCCAGCAGCTTATTACAGGGGGCAGGCGACTACACCTTC.

The V and J genes are TRBV30 and TRBJ1-1; a possible D gene is TRBD1 (6 bases). The CDR3 is made up of 12 amino acids. Germline CDR1 reads GTSNPN; CDR2 reads SVGIG (reference sequence). V was pared by 1 base and J by 7 bases, with 10 bases between. The CDR3 bases are TGTGCCTGGAGTGAGGGGGGGTTTGAAGCTTTCTTT. This codes for CAWSEGGFEAFF.

This clone was detected only a few times. The chain joins TRBV7-9 to TRBJ2-7, with D possibly TRBD2 on 5 matching bases. The germline V gene has CDR1 SEHNR and CDR2 FQNEAQ (reference sequence). The CDR3 covers 16 residues. V was cut by 2 bases and J by 0 bases, with 14 bases left in between. CDR3 bases: TGTGCCAGCAGCTTAAGGGCTGCGGGCAGCTCCTACGAGCAGTACTTC. Amino acids: CASSLRAAGSSYEQYF.

This clone was recorded only once. V usage is TRBV12-3 or TRBV12-4 and J usage is TRBJ1-5; TRBD1 aligns across 10 bases. The CDR3 totals 13 residues. The V and J ends lost 5 bases and 5 bases, in that order; junction bases with no gene match: 0. The CDR3 DNA reads as TGTGCCAGCAGTGGGACAGGGGATCAGCCCCAGCATTTT. It translates to CASSGTGDQPQHF.

J is TRBJ1-2 and V is TRBV19; TRBD1 might be the D (5 bases). The germline V and J ends were trimmed by 3 bases and 6 bases, with 5 bases remaining between them. The CDR3 is made up of 11 amino acids. Germline-derived CDR1 and CDR2 are LNHDA and SQIVND (reference sequence). The CDR3 spells CASSIRDGYTF. The CDR3 DNA reads TGTGCCAGTAGTATCAGGGATGGCTACACCTTC.

This clone was observed a single time. In nucleotides, the CDR3 is TGCGCCAGCAGCCGAGAACACAGGGGGAGCGAAAAACTGTTTTTT. Amino acids: CASSREHRGSEKLFF. The V and J genes are TRBV4-1 and TRBJ1-4, with 8 bases identical to TRBD1. With V trimmed by 4 bases and J by 8 bases, 9 bases remained unmatched. The CDR3 has 15 amino acids. Germline V gene data show CDR1 as MGHRA and CDR2 as YSYEKL.

This chain uses TRBV4-1 with TRBJ2-1; D is unresolved. This CDR3 comprises 14 residues. The germline V gene encodes CDR1 MGHRA and CDR2 YSYEKL. V gave up 0 bases and J gave up 8 bases, with 11 bases separating them. CDR3 bases: TGCGCCAGCAGCCAAGATCCCCATAACGATGAGCAGTTCTTC. It encodes CASSQDPHNDEQFF.

This sequence joins TRBV15 and TRBJ2-3; 7 nucleotides agree with TRBD2. The V gene end was trimmed by 2 bases and the J gene end by 2 bases; junction bases not matched to a gene: 7. The germline CDR1 and CDR2 sequences are LNHNV and YYDKDF (reference sequence). The CDR3 spans 16 residues. CDR3 DNA sequence: TGTGCCACCAGCAGAATGGGGGGGAGTATCACAGATACGCAGTATTTT. It specifies CATSRMGGSITDTQYF.

This chain links TRBV10-3 with TRBJ2-3; 9 bases line up with TRBD2. The CDR3 contains 16 residues. J gave up 4 bases and V 4 bases, and 9 bases lay outside the gene matches. The germline gives CDR1 ENHRY, CDR2 SYGVKD. DNA for the CDR3: TGTGCCATCAGTGCCCCGGGACTAGCCGGCGCAGATACGCAGTATTTT. It is translated as CAISAPGLAGADTQYF.

The genes are TRBV5-1 and TRBJ2-7; D gene ambiguous. The CDR3 length is 14 residues. Germline CDR1 is SGHRS and CDR2 is YFSETQ. Trimming removed 0 bases at V and 0 bases at J, with 7 bases between. As DNA, the CDR3 is TGCGCCAGCAGCTTGGAGGTTACCTCCTACGAGCAGTACTTC. This sequence encodes CASSLEVTSYEQYF. The full variable domain, completed using reference TRBV5-1 and TRBJ2-7, is KAGVTQTPRYLIKTRGQQVTLSCSPISGHRSVSWYQQTPGQGLQFLFEYFSETQRNKGNFPGRFSGRQFSNSRSEMNVSTLELGDSALYLCASSLEVTSYEQYFGPGTRLTVT.

This rearrangement joins TRBV2 to TRBJ2-5; D is unclear. Trimming cost V 4 bases and J 2 bases, with 8 bases left between them. Looked up from germline, CDR1 is SNHLY and CDR2 is FYNNEI. The length of the CDR3 is 13 residues. CDR3 bases: TGTGCCAGCAGTGTACTATCTCAAGAGACCCAGTACTTC. Protein sequence: CASSVLSQETQYF.

This clone showed up just once. The CDR3 DNA is TGTGCCAGTAGTGTACCCGGGACAGGGGACTATGGCTACACCTTC. Translated, it gives CASSVPGTGDYGYTF. The chain couples TRBV19 to TRBJ1-2; 10 bases align to TRBD1. After removal of 5 bases from V and 3 bases from J, the junction contained 6 bases not matched to a gene. This CDR3 is built from 15 residues. The germline V gene encodes CDR1 LNHDA and CDR2 SQIVND (reference sequence).

The J gene is TRBJ2-7, the V gene TRBV6-5, with 10 bases that match TRBD1. V trimming: 2 bases; J trimming: 7 bases; junction bases outside the gene matches: 8. In germline, CDR1 is MNHEY, CDR2 SVGAGI. The CDR3 length is 15 residues. The CDR3 sequence is CASSYGGQGTSEQYF. In DNA form, the CDR3 reads TGTGCCAGCAGTTACGGGGGACAGGGGACGAGTGAGCAGTACTTC.

The V gene is TRBV10-3, the J gene TRBJ1-1; weak D call: TRBD1 (5 bases). V shed 4 bases and J shed 5 bases, with 14 bases lying between them. The V gene's germline CDR1 is ENHRY and CDR2 SYGVKD. The CDR3 extends over 14 amino acids. CDR3 sequence: CAISGGRGKTEAFF. The CDR3 nucleotides are TGTGCCATCAGTGGTGGAAGGGGAAAGACTGAAGCTTTCTTT.

The rearrangement uses TRBV30 and TRBJ1-4; possible D gene TRBD1, 5 bases. This CDR3 spans 15 amino acids. The ends were cut back, 2 bases at V and 5 bases at J, with 15 bases in the middle. Germline V lookup: CDR1 GTSNPN, CDR2 SVGIG (reference sequence). Here the CDR3 DNA reads TGTGCCTGGAGTTTCCCGGGACGGGGGAATGAAAAACTGTTTTTT. It yields the protein CAWSFPGRGNEKLFF.

This clone appeared a few times. The gene calls are TRBV7-2 and TRBJ2-2; no reliable D call. The CDR3 consists of 15 residues. Germline loops: CDR1 SGHTA, CDR2 FQGNSA. The ends were cut back, 2 bases at V and 2 bases at J, with 9 bases in the middle. The CDR3 nucleotides read TGTGCCAGCAGCTTAAGTCTTGGAAACACCGGGGAGCTGTTTTTT. Translating gives CASSLSLGNTGELFF.

V and J are TRBV5-6 and TRBJ2-5; 10 bases map to TRBD2. After removal of 4 bases from V and 5 bases from J, the junction contained 11 bases not matched to a gene. Germline V gene lookup returns CDR1 SGHDT and CDR2 YYEEEE. This CDR3 spans 16 amino acids. DNA of the CDR3: TGTGCCAGCAGCCCTAATCCTAGCGGGGGCGGGGAGACCCAGTACTTC. This sequence encodes CASSPNPSGGGETQYF.

V is TRBV20-1 and J is TRBJ2-1; tentatively, D is TRBD1 (5 bases). CDR1 is DFQATT, CDR2 SNEGSKA, per germline (reference sequence). V dropped 4 bases and J dropped 6 bases, with 7 bases sitting between them. The CDR3 length is 11 residues. CDR3 protein: CSATGRNEQFF. The CDR3 DNA reads TGCAGTGCTACAGGGCGCAATGAGCAGTTCTTC.

V gene TRBV7-2 combines with J gene TRBJ2-2, with 8 positions matching TRBD2. The CDR3 spans 16 residues. CDR1 is SGHTA and CDR2 is FQGNSA in the germline V gene. Germline trimming cut 5 bases from V and 3 bases from J; bases unmatched to any gene: 8. CDR3 sequence: CASSLLAGSYTGELFF. The CDR3 DNA reads TGTGCCAGCAGCCTATTAGCGGGGTCCTACACCGGGGAGCTGTTTTTT.

The count of this clone is one. This chain links TRBV5-1 with TRBJ1-1; possible D gene TRBD1, 5 bases. This CDR3 comprises 17 residues. CDR1 and CDR2 from the germline V gene are SGHRS and YFSETQ. Trimming left V 7 bases short and J 1 base short, with 23 bases between. The CDR3 spells CASSESFGGFENTEAFF. For the CDR3, the DNA is TGCGCCAGCTCCGAGTCGTTTGGGGGGTTTGAGAACACTGAAGCTTTCTTT. The whole variable domain, filled in from reference TRBV5-1 and TRBJ1-1, reads KAGVTQTPRYLIKTRGQQVTLSCSPISGHRSVSWYQQTPGQGLQFLFEYFSETQRNKGNFPGRFSGRQFSNSRSEMNVSTLELGDSALYLCASSESFGGFENTEAFFGQGTRLTVV.

This chain links TRBV21-1 with TRBJ1-5; the table's D call TRBD1 went unverified against the DNA. TRBV21-1 is described as a pseudogene. This CDR3 contains 17 residues. The DNA for the CDR3 is TGTGCCAGTTATACCCATCCCCGACAGGGGAAAAATCAGCCCCAGCATTTT. It yields the protein CASYTHPRQGKNQPQHF.

This chain connects TRBV7-2 to TRBJ2-5; TRBD2 agrees at 11 bases. V lost 4 bases and J lost 5; bases outside the gene matches: 9. Germline loops: CDR1 SGHTA, CDR2 FQGNSA. This CDR3 spans 16 amino acids. The CDR3 sequence is CASSSLAGGSAETQYF. CDR3 nucleotides: TGTGCCAGCAGCTCGCTAGCGGGAGGTTCGGCGGAGACCCAGTACTTC.